This T cell receptor beta chain came from a study of T cell responses to AZD1222 COVID-19 vaccine. Repertoires were generated with immunoSEQ multiplex PCR, while TCRdb's copy carries only in-frame clones and drops some. This sample has some 280,000 clones, with 94% found just once. Overall study results and limits: Repertoire collection took place solely once the T cell response had peaked. Among vaccine-associated CD4 TCRs, coverage spanned spike, with dominance at 160-218 and 743-854.

Only one count was recorded for this clone. Its target is not known. The CDR3 is made up of 15 amino acids. CDR1 and CDR2 from the germline V gene are MNHEY and SVGEGT. Between the trimmed V and J ends, which lost 5 bases and 0 bases, there was a span of 13 bases. The receptor was isolated from an adult who received the AZD1222 COVID-19 vaccine. The sequencing used peripheral blood, collected 28 days after the second AZD1222 dose. The chain carries TRBV6-2 or TRBV6-3 and TRBJ1-1; weak D call: TRBD1 (6 bases). In DNA, the CDR3 is TGTGCCAGCAGTACTGGGGGGGCCATGAACACTGAAGCTTTCTTT. Its translation: CASSTGGAMNTEAFF.